The clone carrying this TCR beta chain was counted a single time. This entry comes from a study of T cell changes during pregnancy in multiple sclerosis. TCRdb's copy holds only in-frame clones and misses some; the assay was immunoSEQ multiplex PCR. The sample lists 29,000 or so clones; about 91% were seen once. V lost 5 bases, J lost 2 bases, and 6 bases stayed unmatched. CDR3 size: 15 residues. The germline V gene encodes CDR1 MDHEN and CDR2 SYDVKM. The chain joins TRBV28 to TRBJ1-3, with 7 bases matching TRBD1. The sequencing here drew on CD8+ T cells from peripheral blood mononuclear cells, taken after pregnancy. This sequence originates from a female donor with multiple sclerosis, enrolled in a pregnancy study. The CDR3 DNA reads as TGTGCCAGCAGTATTCAGGGGGGAGCTGGAAACACCATATATTTT. Encoded protein: CASSIQGGAGNTIYF. Variable domain in full (rest from reference TRBV28 and TRBJ1-3): DVKVTQSSRYLVKRTGEKVFLECVQDMDHENMFWYRQDPGLGLRLIYFSYDVKMKEKGDIPEGYSVSREKKERFSLILESASTNQTSMYLCASSIQGGAGNTIYFGEGSWLTVV.